The 20 T cell receptor beta chains reported below all come from one sample, sequenced in a study of shared clonotypes between healthy human individuals. TCRdb's copy holds only in-frame clones and misses some; the assay was immunoSEQ multiplex PCR. The data hold roughly 480,000 clones, with around 79% observed a single time. Sequencing was performed on PBMCs. The receptors come from a woman aged 40 to 50 in good health. Some clones in this sample may be carry-over from other donors' samples.

The chain uses TRBV6-5 and TRBJ2-7; D may be TRBD2 (5 bases). The CDR3 is 12 residues long. V was clipped by 5 bases and J by 4 bases, with 9 bases between them. Per germline, CDR1 MNHEY and CDR2 SVGAGI. The CDR3 loop reads CASSLGGYEQYF. The CDR3 nucleotides are TGTGCCAGCAGTCTTGGAGGTTACGAGCAGTACTTC.

The chain uses TRBV27 and TRBJ1-5; D remains unclear. V dropped 3 bases and J dropped 1 base, with 7 bases sitting between them. Germline V lookup: CDR1 MNHEY, CDR2 SMNVEV (reference sequence). This CDR3 comprises 14 residues. Here the CDR3 DNA reads TGTGCCAGCAGTTTTATGGGCAGCAATCAGCCCCAGCATTTT. Translating gives CASSFMGSNQPQHF.

CDR3 DNA: TGTGCCAGTAGTCAACGACGAAGCTCCTACAATGAGCAGTTCTTC. Encoded protein: CASSQRRSSYNEQFF. The rearrangement uses TRBV19 and TRBJ2-1; D is unresolved. In germline, CDR1 is LNHDA, CDR2 SQIVND (reference sequence). CDR3 length: 15 amino acids. Trimming shortened V by 5 bases and J by 0 bases, and 11 bases separated the two germline ends. Complete variable domain (other parts from reference TRBV19 and TRBJ2-1): DGGITQSPKYLFRKEGQNVTLSCEQNLNHDAMYWYRQDPGQGLRLIYYSQIVNDFQKGDIAEGYSVSREKKESFPLTVTSAQKNPTAFYLCASSQRRSSYNEQFFGPGTRLTVL.

The chain carries TRBV6-5 and TRBJ1-4; D uncertain. Germline loops: CDR1 MNHEY, CDR2 SVGAGI. V was cut by 2 bases and J by 10 bases, with 17 bases left in between. The CDR3 has 15 residues. CDR3 DNA: TGTGCCAGCAGTTACCCCGCCGATGGTCGGGGAAAACTGTTTTTT. This encodes CASSYPADGRGKLFF.

V gene TRBV6-4 combines with J gene TRBJ2-3, with 9 bases fitting TRBD1. The CDR3 consists of 15 residues. CDR1 is MRHNA and CDR2 is SNTAGT in the germline V gene. V dropped 2 bases and J dropped 3; count of bases not matched to a gene: 3. The CDR3 loop reads CASSDGGQGTDTQYF. CDR3 coding DNA: TGTGCCAGCAGTGACGGGGGACAGGGAACAGATACGCAGTATTTT.

A note on this clone: The same CDR3 is also encoded by other DNA sequences in this sample. The V gene is TRBV5-1, the J gene TRBJ2-1; no definite D call. Trimming left V 1 base short and J 0 bases short, with 5 bases between. The CDR3 extends over 14 amino acids. The germline CDR1 and CDR2 sequences are SGHRS and YFSETQ. The DNA of the CDR3 is TGCGCCAGCAGCTTGCCCGGCTCCTACAATGAGCAGTTCTTC. Translating gives CASSLPGSYNEQFF.

This chain uses TRBV28 with TRBJ1-2; D is ambiguous. The germline V gene has CDR1 MDHEN and CDR2 SYDVKM. This CDR3 spans 17 amino acids. Trimming removed 5 bases at V and 0 bases at J, with 19 bases between. CDR3 bases: TGTGCCAGCAGTCCAATCTCACAAAGGTTCGCTAACTATGGCTACACCTTC. Translated, it gives CASSPISQRFANYGYTF.

The chain carries TRBV7-9 and TRBJ2-1, with 12 positions matching TRBD2. Unmatched junction bases numbered 5, after V lost 4 bases and J lost 7 bases. Germline V gene lookup returns CDR1 SEHNR and CDR2 FQNEAQ (reference sequence). The CDR3 is made up of 15 amino acids. Written as DNA, the CDR3 is TGTGCCAGCAGCTGGAGGACTAGCGGGAAGAATGAGCAGTTCTTC. It specifies CASSWRTSGKNEQFF.

This rearrangement joins TRBV16 to TRBJ1-1; a possible D gene is TRBD1 (6 bases). CDR3 length equals 14 residues. Trimming pared 4 bases from V and 8 bases from J, leaving 17 bases between. Germline V lookup: CDR1 KGHSY, CDR2 FQNENV. For the CDR3, the DNA is TGTGCCAGCAGCCCCGGGGTGGGGGCGCGGGAAGCTTTCTTT. Translation: CASSPGVGAREAFF.

The chain joins TRBV10-3 to TRBJ2-1, with a tentative D call TRBD2 (6 bases). Germline CDR1 ENHRY, CDR2 SYGVKD. This CDR3 has 12 amino acids. The germline V and J ends were trimmed by 10 bases and 10 bases, with 17 bases remaining between them. The CDR3 spells CASADRRGEQFF. For the CDR3, the DNA is TGTGCCAGCGCGGACCGGAGGGGCGAGCAGTTCTTC.

This clone occurred a few times. The gene calls are TRBV5-1 and TRBJ2-3; a possible D gene is TRBD2 (6 bases). In germline, CDR1 is SGHRS, CDR2 YFSETQ. Trimming stripped 3 bases from V and 0 bases from J, with 14 bases between. This CDR3 has 16 amino acids. As DNA, the CDR3 is TGCGCCAGCAGCTCGGGACTCGACGCCAGCACAGATACGCAGTATTTT. Protein sequence: CASSSGLDASTDTQYF.

CDR3 residues: CASNGDAGRGREPYEQFF. The CDR3 bases are TGTGCCAGCAATGGGGACGCCGGACGGGGGCGGGAGCCGTATGAGCAGTTCTTC. The chain employs TRBV2 and TRBJ2-1; D may be TRBD2 (7 bases). Germline V gives CDR1 SNHLY, CDR2 FYNNEI. The CDR3 totals 18 residues. Trimming took off 7 bases at V and 8 bases at J, with 30 bases between the two ends.

This clone was observed a single time. The chain recombines TRBV7-3 with TRBJ1-1, with unresolved D. The CDR3 runs to 15 residues. From germline, CDR1 is SGHTA and CDR2 FQGTGA. V was cut by 3 bases and J by 1 base, with 12 bases left in between. The CDR3 loop is CASSLVGIGNTEAFF. CDR3 in DNA: TGTGCCAGCAGCTTGGTGGGTATTGGGAACACTGAAGCTTTCTTT.

This clone was counted between two and nine times. This sequence joins TRBV14 and TRBJ2-1; unclear D gene. The germline V gene encodes CDR1 SGHDN and CDR2 FVKESK. CDR3 length equals 13 residues. Trimming left V 1 base short and J 13 bases short, with 14 bases between. CDR3 amino acids: CASSQAKANHQFF. CDR3 coding DNA: TGTGCCAGCAGCCAAGCGAAAGCCAATCATCAGTTCTTC.

The rearrangement uses TRBV30 and TRBJ2-7; D remains ambiguous. Germline CDR1 and CDR2: GTSNPN and SVGIG (reference sequence). Between the trimmed V and J ends, which lost 0 bases and 7 bases, there was a span of 10 bases. The CDR3 spans 12 residues. CDR3 in amino acids: CAWSVRVSEQYF. The CDR3 DNA reads as TGTGCCTGGAGTGTACGGGTCTCTGAGCAGTACTTC.

This clone appeared a few times. The CDR3 is CASRARGNQPQHF. CDR3 nucleotides: TGCGCCAGCCGGGCCAGGGGGAATCAGCCCCAGCATTTT. The rearrangement joins TRBV5-1 to TRBJ1-5, with 7 bases matching TRBD1. This CDR3 comprises 13 residues. V was pared by 7 bases and J by 4 bases, with 5 bases of the junction left unmatched. Germline lookup yields CDR1 SGHRS and CDR2 YFSETQ.

The genes are TRBV5-1 and TRBJ2-6; 9 bases align to TRBD1. Germline V gene lookup returns CDR1 SGHRS and CDR2 YFSETQ. Losses at the gene ends were 0 bases for V and 0 bases for J; bases not matched to a gene: 1. This CDR3 is 17 amino acids long. CDR3 amino acids: CASSLEGQGSGANVLTF. CDR3 nucleotide sequence: TGCGCCAGCAGCTTGGAGGGACAGGGCTCTGGGGCCAACGTCCTGACTTTC. Combining the CDR3 with reference TRBV5-1 and TRBJ2-6 gives the whole variable domain KAGVTQTPRYLIKTRGQQVTLSCSPISGHRSVSWYQQTPGQGLQFLFEYFSETQRNKGNFPGRFSGRQFSNSRSEMNVSTLELGDSALYLCASSLEGQGSGANVLTFGAGSRLTVL.

The chain couples TRBV28 to TRBJ1-2, with TRBD1 matching 7 bases. J gave up 4 bases and V 5 bases, and 13 bases lay outside the gene matches. This CDR3 region has 16 residues. CDR1 and CDR2 from the germline V gene are MDHEN and SYDVKM. The CDR3 here is CASSPPPGGGVYGYTF. In DNA, the CDR3 is TGTGCCAGCAGTCCCCCGCCAGGGGGAGGGGTCTATGGCTACACCTTC.

In regard to this clone: This specimen includes other DNA sequences encoding the same CDR3. V is TRBV4-1 and J is TRBJ2-3; 14 bases map to TRBD2. V gave up 3 bases and J gave up 1 base; unmatched junction bases: 0. The CDR3 runs 16 residues. Germline CDR1 MGHRA, CDR2 YSYEKL. The CDR3 protein is CASSQGLAGGTDTQYF. DNA for the CDR3: TGCGCCAGCAGCCAGGGACTAGCGGGAGGCACAGATACGCAGTATTTT.

The V and J genes are TRBV18 and TRBJ2-2, with TRBD1 identical over 10 bases. Germline trimming cut 2 bases from V and 0 bases from J; bases unmatched to any gene: 0. The CDR3 loop spans 16 amino acids. From germline, CDR1 is KGHSH and CDR2 LQKENI. CDR3 protein: CASSPGQGANTGELFF. CDR3 DNA: TGTGCCAGCTCACCAGGACAGGGGGCGAACACCGGGGAGCTGTTTTTT.